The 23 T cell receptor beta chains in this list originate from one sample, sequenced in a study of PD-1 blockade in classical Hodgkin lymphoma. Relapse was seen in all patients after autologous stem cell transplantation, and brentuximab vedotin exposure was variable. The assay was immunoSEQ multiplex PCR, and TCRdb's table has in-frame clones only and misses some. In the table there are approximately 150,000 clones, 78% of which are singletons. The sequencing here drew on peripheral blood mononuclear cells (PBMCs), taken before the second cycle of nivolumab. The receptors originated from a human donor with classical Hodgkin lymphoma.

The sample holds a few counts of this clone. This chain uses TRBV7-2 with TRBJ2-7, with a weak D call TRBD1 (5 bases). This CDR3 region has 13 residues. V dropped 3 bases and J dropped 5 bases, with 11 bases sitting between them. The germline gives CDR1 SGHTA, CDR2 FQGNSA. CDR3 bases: TGTGCCAGCAGCTTTTCAGGGTTTAACGAGCAGTACTTC. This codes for CASSFSGFNEQYF. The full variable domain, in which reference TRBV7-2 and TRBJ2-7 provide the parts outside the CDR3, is GAGVSQSPSNKVTEKGKDVELRCDPISGHTALYWYRQSLGQGLEFLIYFQGNSAPDKSGLPSDRFSAERTGGSVSTLTIQRTQQEDSAVYLCASSFSGFNEQYFGPGTRLTVT.

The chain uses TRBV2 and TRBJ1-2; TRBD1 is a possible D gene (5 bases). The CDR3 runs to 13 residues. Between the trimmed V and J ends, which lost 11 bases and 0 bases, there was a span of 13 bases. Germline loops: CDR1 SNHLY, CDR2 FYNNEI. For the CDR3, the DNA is TGTGCCTACAAGCGGGGGTCTAACTATGGCTACACCTTC. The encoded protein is CAYKRGSNYGYTF.

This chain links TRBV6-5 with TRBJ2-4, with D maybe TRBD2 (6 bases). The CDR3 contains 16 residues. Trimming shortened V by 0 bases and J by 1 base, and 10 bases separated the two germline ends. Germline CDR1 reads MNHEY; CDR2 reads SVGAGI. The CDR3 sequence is CASSYSGGWAKNIQYF. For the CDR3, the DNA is TGTGCCAGCAGTTACTCTGGGGGGTGGGCCAAAAACATTCAGTACTTC.

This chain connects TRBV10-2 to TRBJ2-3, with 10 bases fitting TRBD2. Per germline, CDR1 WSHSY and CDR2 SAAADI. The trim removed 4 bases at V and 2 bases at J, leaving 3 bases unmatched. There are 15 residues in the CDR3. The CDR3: CASSVAGGLTDTQYF. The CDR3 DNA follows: TGCGCCAGCAGTGTAGCGGGAGGCCTCACAGATACGCAGTATTTT.

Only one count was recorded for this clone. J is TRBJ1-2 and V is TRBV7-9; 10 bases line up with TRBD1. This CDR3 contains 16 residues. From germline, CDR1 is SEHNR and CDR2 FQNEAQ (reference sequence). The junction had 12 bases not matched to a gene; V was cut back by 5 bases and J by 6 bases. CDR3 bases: TGTGCCAGCAGCGTCTATTCCGGGACAGGGGATGATGGCTACACCTTC. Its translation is CASSVYSGTGDDGYTF.

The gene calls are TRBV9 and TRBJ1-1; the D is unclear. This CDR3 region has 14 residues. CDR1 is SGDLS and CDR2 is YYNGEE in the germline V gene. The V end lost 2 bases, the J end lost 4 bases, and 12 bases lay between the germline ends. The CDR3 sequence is CASSVLGLGTEAFF. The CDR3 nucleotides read TGTGCCAGCAGCGTTCTGGGGTTGGGCACTGAAGCTTTCTTT.

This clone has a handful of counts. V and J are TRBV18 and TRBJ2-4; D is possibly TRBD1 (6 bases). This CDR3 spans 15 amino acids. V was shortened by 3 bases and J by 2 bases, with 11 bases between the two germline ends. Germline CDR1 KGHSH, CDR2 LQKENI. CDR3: CASSPTQGTKNIQYF. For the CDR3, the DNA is TGTGCCAGCTCACCCACCCAGGGGACCAAAAACATTCAGTACTTC.

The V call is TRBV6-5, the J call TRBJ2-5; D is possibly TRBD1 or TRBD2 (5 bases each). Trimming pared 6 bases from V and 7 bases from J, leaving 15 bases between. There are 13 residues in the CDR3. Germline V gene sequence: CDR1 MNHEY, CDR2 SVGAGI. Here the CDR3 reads CASSTGLGGTQYF. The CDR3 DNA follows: TGTGCCAGCAGCACGGGGCTTGGGGGGACCCAGTACTTC.

CDR3 protein: CASSRTGAYTDTQYF. For the CDR3, the DNA is TGTGCCAGCAGTCGCACAGGGGCCTACACAGATACGCAGTATTTT. V and J are TRBV6-6 and TRBJ2-3; TRBD1 matches 7 bases. V gave up 5 bases and J gave up 2 bases; unmatched junction bases: 7. This CDR3 region has 15 residues. Germline V CDR1 and CDR2: MNHNY, SVGAGI (reference sequence).

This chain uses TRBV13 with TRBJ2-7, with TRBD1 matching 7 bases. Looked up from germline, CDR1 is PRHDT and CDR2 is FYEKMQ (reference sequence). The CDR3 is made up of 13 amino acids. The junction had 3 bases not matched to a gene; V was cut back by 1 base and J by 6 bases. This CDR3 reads CASSLEGGPEQYF. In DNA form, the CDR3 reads TGTGCCAGCAGCTTAGAAGGGGGCCCCGAGCAGTACTTC.

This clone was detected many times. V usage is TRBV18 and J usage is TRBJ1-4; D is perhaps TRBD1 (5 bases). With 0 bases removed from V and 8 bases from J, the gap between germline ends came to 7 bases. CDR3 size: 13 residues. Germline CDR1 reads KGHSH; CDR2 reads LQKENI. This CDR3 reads CASSPPRGEKLFF. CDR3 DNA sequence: TGTGCCAGCTCACCACCGAGGGGCGAAAAACTGTTTTTT.

This CDR3 is CASSLATSIFYEQYF. The CDR3 nucleotides read TGCGCCAGCAGCTTGGCCACCAGTATCTTCTACGAGCAGTACTTC. J is TRBJ2-7 and V is TRBV5-1; D remains ambiguous. This CDR3 has 15 amino acids. Deletions cut 0 bases from V and 3 bases from J, with 13 bases between. CDR1 is SGHRS, CDR2 YFSETQ, per germline.

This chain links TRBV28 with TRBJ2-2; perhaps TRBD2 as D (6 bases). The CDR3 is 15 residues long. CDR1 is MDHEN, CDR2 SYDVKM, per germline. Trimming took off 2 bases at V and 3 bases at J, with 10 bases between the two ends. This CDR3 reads CASSLGGAHTGELFF. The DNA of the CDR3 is TGTGCCAGCAGTTTAGGAGGGGCTCACACCGGGGAGCTGTTTTTT.

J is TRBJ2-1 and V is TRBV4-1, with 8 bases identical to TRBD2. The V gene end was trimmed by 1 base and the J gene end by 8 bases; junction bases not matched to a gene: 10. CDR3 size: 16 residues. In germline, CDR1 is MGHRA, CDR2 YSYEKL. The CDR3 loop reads CASSQGGGRPRDEQFF. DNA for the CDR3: TGCGCCAGCAGCCAAGGGGGCGGGAGGCCTCGGGATGAGCAGTTCTTC.

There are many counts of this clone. CDR3 sequence reads: CSVSAGGGSPLHF. CDR3 DNA sequence: TGCAGCGTAAGCGCCGGGGGTGGGTCACCCCTCCACTTT. This rearrangement joins TRBV29-1 to TRBJ1-6, with D perhaps matching TRBD1 (5 bases). With 6 bases removed from V and 10 bases from J, the gap between germline ends came to 16 bases. The length of the CDR3 is 13 residues. CDR1 SQVTM and CDR2 ANQGSEA come from the germline V gene.

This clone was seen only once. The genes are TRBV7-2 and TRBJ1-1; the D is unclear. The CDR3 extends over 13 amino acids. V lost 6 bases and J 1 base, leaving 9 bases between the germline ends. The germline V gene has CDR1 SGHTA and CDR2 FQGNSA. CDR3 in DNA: TGTGCCAGCAGTAAAGGCCCGAACACTGAAGCTTTCTTT. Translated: CASSKGPNTEAFF.

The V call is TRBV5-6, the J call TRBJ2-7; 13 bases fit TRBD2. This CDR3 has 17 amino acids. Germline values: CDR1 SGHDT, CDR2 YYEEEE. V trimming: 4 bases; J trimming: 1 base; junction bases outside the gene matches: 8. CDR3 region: CASSPGLAGAFSYEQYF. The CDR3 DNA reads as TGTGCCAGCAGCCCAGGACTAGCGGGAGCCTTTTCCTACGAGCAGTACTTC.

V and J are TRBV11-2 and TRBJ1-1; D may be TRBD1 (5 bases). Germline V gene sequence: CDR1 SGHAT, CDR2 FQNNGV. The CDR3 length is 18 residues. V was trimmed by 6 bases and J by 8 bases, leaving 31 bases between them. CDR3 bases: TGTGCCAGCAGAATGTGGGACCGGGTCCCTGAAGGTCCCAAGGAAGCTTTCTTT. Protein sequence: CASRMWDRVPEGPKEAFF.

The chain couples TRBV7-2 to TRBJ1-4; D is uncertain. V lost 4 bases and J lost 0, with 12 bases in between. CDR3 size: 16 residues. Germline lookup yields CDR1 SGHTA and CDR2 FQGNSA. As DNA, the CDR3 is TGTGCCAGCAGCTCCCTAGGCAGACCAACTAATGAAAAACTGTTTTTT. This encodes CASSSLGRPTNEKLFF. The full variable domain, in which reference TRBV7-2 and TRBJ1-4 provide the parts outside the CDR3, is GAGVSQSPSNKVTEKGKDVELRCDPISGHTALYWYRQSLGQGLEFLIYFQGNSAPDKSGLPSDRFSAERTGGSVSTLTIQRTQQEDSAVYLCASSSLGRPTNEKLFFGSGTQLSVL.

The CDR3 loop reads CASTMDGSNQPQHF. CDR3 bases: TGTGCCAGCACTATGGATGGGAGCAATCAGCCCCAGCATTTT. The rearrangement joins TRBV2 to TRBJ1-5; D is undetermined. Germline assignment: CDR1 SNHLY and CDR2 FYNNEI. The length of the CDR3 is 14 residues. The V end was cut by 7 bases, the J end by 1 base, with 11 bases between.

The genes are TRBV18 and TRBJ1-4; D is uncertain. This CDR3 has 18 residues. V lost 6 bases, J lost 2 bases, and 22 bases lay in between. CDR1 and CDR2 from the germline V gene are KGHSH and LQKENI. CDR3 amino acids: CASSPISHFGMTNEKLFF. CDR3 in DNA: TGTGCCAGCTCCCCCATTAGCCATTTTGGTATGACTAATGAAAAACTGTTTTTT.

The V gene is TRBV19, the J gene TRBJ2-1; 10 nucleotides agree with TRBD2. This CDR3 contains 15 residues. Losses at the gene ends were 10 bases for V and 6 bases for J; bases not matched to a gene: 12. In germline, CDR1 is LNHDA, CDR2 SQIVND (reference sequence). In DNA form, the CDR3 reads TGTGCCACCCGCAGGACTAGCGGACGGGGCAATGAGCAGTTCTTC. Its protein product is CATRRTSGRGNEQFF.

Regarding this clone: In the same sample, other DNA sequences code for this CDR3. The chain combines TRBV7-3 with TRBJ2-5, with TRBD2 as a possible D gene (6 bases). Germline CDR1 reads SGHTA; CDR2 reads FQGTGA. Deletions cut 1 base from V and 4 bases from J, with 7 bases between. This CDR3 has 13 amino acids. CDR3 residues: CASSLIGGETQYF. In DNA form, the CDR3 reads TGTGCCAGCAGCTTAATCGGGGGAGAGACCCAGTACTTC.